These 19 T cell receptor beta chains were sequenced from one sample in a study of cytomegalovirus exposure and HLA in healthy donors. The primer mix had 60 Vbeta and 13 Jbeta primers. The data were produced by immunoSEQ multiplex PCR, yet TCRdb's version contains in-frame clones alone and is incomplete. The data hold about 160,000 clones, with roughly 80% observed a single time. The specimen was PBMCs. These receptors were obtained from a girl aged 5-17 years in good health and CMV-seropositive.

J is TRBJ1-5 and V is TRBV5-6; D is undetermined. This CDR3 comprises 12 residues. The germline V gene has CDR1 SGHDT and CDR2 YYEEEE. V lost 0 bases and J 5 bases, leaving 3 bases between the germline ends. This CDR3 is CASSLVDQPQHF. The CDR3 nucleotides are TGTGCCAGCAGCTTGGTAGATCAGCCCCAGCATTTT.

This chain connects TRBV7-9 to TRBJ2-4; D remains unclear. The V end lost 3 bases, the J end lost 8 bases, and 11 bases lay between the germline ends. The CDR3 covers 13 residues. CDR1 and CDR2 from the germline V gene are SEHNR and FQNEAQ (reference sequence). The CDR3 sequence is CASSLAGVDIQYF. The CDR3 DNA reads as TGTGCCAGCAGCTTGGCAGGTGTGGACATTCAGTACTTC.

The CDR3: CAWSLGTSGESYNEQFF. The CDR3 region has the DNA TGTGCCTGGAGCCTCGGGACTAGCGGAGAGTCCTACAATGAGCAGTTCTTC. The rearrangement uses TRBV30 and TRBJ2-1; TRBD2 matches at 11 bases. Per germline, CDR1 GTSNPN and CDR2 SVGIG (reference sequence). The CDR3 consists of 17 residues. Trimming cost V 3 bases and J 1 base; bases outside gene matches: 8.

The V gene is TRBV28, the J gene TRBJ1-2; a possible D gene is TRBD1 (5 bases). The V gene's germline CDR1 is MDHEN and CDR2 SYDVKM. The CDR3 is 17 amino acids. Trimming pared 5 bases from V and 1 base from J, leaving 20 bases between. The CDR3 nucleotides read TGTGCCAGCAGTATGACAATCCCGGAGGGGTTTAACTATGGCTACACCTTC. It yields the protein CASSMTIPEGFNYGYTF.

CDR3 protein: CASSLNGQRYGYTF. The CDR3 DNA follows: TGTGCCAGCAGCCTCAATGGACAGAGATATGGCTACACCTTC. This chain joins TRBV7-3 and TRBJ1-2; tentatively, D is TRBD1 (6 bases). V was clipped by 5 bases and J by 5 bases, with 15 bases between them. The CDR3 length is 14 residues. Germline CDR1 reads SGHTA; CDR2 reads FQGTGA.

The table lists this clone with a count of one. This sequence joins TRBV29-1 and TRBJ2-7; 7 bases are a match to TRBD1. The CDR3 consists of 17 residues. V dropped 4 bases and J dropped 0; count of bases not matched to a gene: 15. Germline V lookup: CDR1 SQVTM, CDR2 ANQGSEA. The CDR3 DNA follows: TGCAGCGTTGGAGGGGCCCCCGGGACAGCCGACTCCTACGAGCAGTACTTC. Protein sequence: CSVGGAPGTADSYEQYF.

The V call is TRBV6-6, the J call TRBJ2-3, with TRBD2 matching over 10 bases. From germline, CDR1 is MNHNY and CDR2 SVGAGI (reference sequence). V lost 2 bases, J lost 6 bases, and 5 bases stayed unmatched. The CDR3 has 15 amino acids. CDR3 protein: CASSYPASGGDTQYF. Here the CDR3 DNA reads TGTGCCAGCAGTTACCCGGCTAGCGGGGGTGATACGCAGTATTTT.

The chain couples TRBV7-3 to TRBJ2-1, with 7 positions matching TRBD2. J was trimmed by 1 base and V by 1 base; bases with no gene match: 1. Germline assignment: CDR1 SGHTA and CDR2 FQGTGA. The CDR3 has 15 residues. DNA of the CDR3: TGTGCCAGCAGCTTAAGGGGGGGATCCTACAATGAGCAGTTCTTC. It is translated as CASSLRGGSYNEQFF.

The chain is built from TRBV7-3 and TRBJ2-7, with TRBD2 matching over 8 bases. In germline, CDR1 is SGHTA, CDR2 FQGTGA. The CDR3 covers 15 residues. J was trimmed by 3 bases and V by 0 bases; bases with no gene match: 4. The CDR3 region has the DNA TGTGCCAGCAGCTTAACGGGCGGGAGGAACTACGAGCAGTACTTC. This gives the protein CASSLTGGRNYEQYF.

V and J are TRBV18 and TRBJ1-2; 9 nucleotides agree with TRBD1. Losses at the gene ends were 3 bases for V and 0 bases for J; bases not matched to a gene: 8. The CDR3 sequence is 17 residues long. CDR1 KGHSH and CDR2 LQKENI come from the germline V gene. DNA for the CDR3: TGTGCCAGCTCACCCCCGGGACAGGGCACATCTAACTATGGCTACACCTTC. This encodes CASSPPGQGTSNYGYTF.

This clone appeared a few times. In nucleotides, the CDR3 is TGTGCCAGCGGGGGGAACAAGAGAGAGACCCAGTACTTC. This translates into CASGGNKRETQYF. The chain joins TRBV9 to TRBJ2-5; D might be TRBD2 (6 bases). The V gene's germline CDR1 is SGDLS and CDR2 YYNGEE. The CDR3 covers 13 residues. V lost 7 bases and J lost 4, with 14 bases in between.

The rearrangement uses TRBV11-2 and TRBJ1-1; 7 positions agree with TRBD1. Germline CDR1 reads SGHAT; CDR2 reads FQNNGV. Trimming at V came to 5 bases and at J to 1 base, leaving 4 bases not matched to a gene. The CDR3 extends over 14 amino acids. The CDR3 coding sequence is TGTGCCAGCAGCGCGGGACAGCCGAACACTGAAGCTTTCTTT. It yields the protein CASSAGQPNTEAFF. Using reference TRBV11-2 and TRBJ1-1 for the parts outside the CDR3, the full variable domain is EAGVAQSPRYKIIEKRQSVAFWCNPISGHATLYWYQQILGQGPKLLIQFQNNGVVDDSQLPKDRFSAERLKGVDSTLKIQPAKLEDSAVYLCASSAGQPNTEAFFGQGTRLTVV.

The V and J genes are TRBV7-2 and TRBJ1-1; tentative D call: TRBD1 (5 bases). CDR1 is SGHTA and CDR2 is FQGNSA in the germline V gene. The CDR3 is made up of 14 amino acids. V was trimmed by 3 bases and J by 0 bases, leaving 8 bases between them. This CDR3 is CASSFGHLNTEAFF. In nucleotides, the CDR3 is TGTGCCAGCAGCTTCGGACACCTGAACACTGAAGCTTTCTTT.

This clone was seen just once. CDR3 nucleotide sequence: TGTGCCAGAAGCTTATGTGCGGGGCGTAGGTATGGCTACACCTTC. Its protein product is CARSLCAGRRYGYTF. The chain has TRBV7-5 and TRBJ1-2. TRBV7-5 is a pseudogene segment. The CDR3 is 15 amino acids.

The chain employs TRBV19 and TRBJ2-2; D is unresolved. The V and J ends lost 6 bases and 3 bases respectively, with 20 bases between them. The germline CDR1 and CDR2 sequences are LNHDA and SQIVND (reference sequence). This CDR3 is built from 17 residues. The CDR3 protein is CASRLTGLILDTGELFF. In DNA, the CDR3 is TGTGCCAGTAGACTAACTGGCCTCATTTTGGACACCGGGGAGCTGTTTTTT.

The V and J genes are TRBV29-1 and TRBJ2-1, with 7 bases fitting TRBD1. With V trimmed by 5 bases and J by 16 bases, 11 bases remained unmatched. CDR1 and CDR2 from the germline V gene are SQVTM and ANQGSEA. The CDR3 runs 11 residues. CDR3 protein: CSVTRQGEEFF. Written as DNA, the CDR3 is TGCAGCGTTACCCGACAGGGCGAGGAATTCTTC.

This clone occurred once. The CDR3 nucleotides are TGCGCCAGCAGCCCGACGACAGGGGAGTCCGAGCAGTACTTC. Residues: CASSPTTGESEQYF. This chain joins TRBV5-1 and TRBJ2-7; 8 bases map to TRBD1. V lost 4 bases and J lost 6; bases outside the gene matches: 9. This CDR3 has 14 residues. CDR1 SGHRS and CDR2 YFSETQ come from the germline V gene.

The chain couples TRBV2 to TRBJ1-1; D ambiguous. Germline CDR1 reads SNHLY; CDR2 reads FYNNEI. The CDR3 is 13 residues long. V was shortened by 4 bases and J by 0 bases, with 6 bases between the two germline ends. CDR3 residues: CASSGRLNTEAFF. CDR3 bases: TGTGCCAGCAGTGGCAGGTTGAACACTGAAGCTTTCTTT. Variable domain in full (rest from reference TRBV2 and TRBJ1-1): EPEVTQTPSHQVTQMGQEVILRCVPISNHLYFYWYRQILGQKVEFLVSFYNNEISEKSEIFDDQFSVERPDGSNFTLKIRSTKLEDSAMYFCASSGRLNTEAFFGQGTRLTVV.

This clone was detected only once. The rearrangement links TRBV11-2 to TRBJ1-2; TRBD1 matches 7 bases. V trimming: 4 bases; J trimming: 7 bases; junction bases outside the gene matches: 9. Per germline, CDR1 SGHAT and CDR2 FQNNGV. The CDR3 consists of 14 residues. For the CDR3, the DNA is TGTGCCAGCAGCTCTATGACAGGGCGCGGTGGCTACACCTTC. Protein: CASSSMTGRGGYTF.